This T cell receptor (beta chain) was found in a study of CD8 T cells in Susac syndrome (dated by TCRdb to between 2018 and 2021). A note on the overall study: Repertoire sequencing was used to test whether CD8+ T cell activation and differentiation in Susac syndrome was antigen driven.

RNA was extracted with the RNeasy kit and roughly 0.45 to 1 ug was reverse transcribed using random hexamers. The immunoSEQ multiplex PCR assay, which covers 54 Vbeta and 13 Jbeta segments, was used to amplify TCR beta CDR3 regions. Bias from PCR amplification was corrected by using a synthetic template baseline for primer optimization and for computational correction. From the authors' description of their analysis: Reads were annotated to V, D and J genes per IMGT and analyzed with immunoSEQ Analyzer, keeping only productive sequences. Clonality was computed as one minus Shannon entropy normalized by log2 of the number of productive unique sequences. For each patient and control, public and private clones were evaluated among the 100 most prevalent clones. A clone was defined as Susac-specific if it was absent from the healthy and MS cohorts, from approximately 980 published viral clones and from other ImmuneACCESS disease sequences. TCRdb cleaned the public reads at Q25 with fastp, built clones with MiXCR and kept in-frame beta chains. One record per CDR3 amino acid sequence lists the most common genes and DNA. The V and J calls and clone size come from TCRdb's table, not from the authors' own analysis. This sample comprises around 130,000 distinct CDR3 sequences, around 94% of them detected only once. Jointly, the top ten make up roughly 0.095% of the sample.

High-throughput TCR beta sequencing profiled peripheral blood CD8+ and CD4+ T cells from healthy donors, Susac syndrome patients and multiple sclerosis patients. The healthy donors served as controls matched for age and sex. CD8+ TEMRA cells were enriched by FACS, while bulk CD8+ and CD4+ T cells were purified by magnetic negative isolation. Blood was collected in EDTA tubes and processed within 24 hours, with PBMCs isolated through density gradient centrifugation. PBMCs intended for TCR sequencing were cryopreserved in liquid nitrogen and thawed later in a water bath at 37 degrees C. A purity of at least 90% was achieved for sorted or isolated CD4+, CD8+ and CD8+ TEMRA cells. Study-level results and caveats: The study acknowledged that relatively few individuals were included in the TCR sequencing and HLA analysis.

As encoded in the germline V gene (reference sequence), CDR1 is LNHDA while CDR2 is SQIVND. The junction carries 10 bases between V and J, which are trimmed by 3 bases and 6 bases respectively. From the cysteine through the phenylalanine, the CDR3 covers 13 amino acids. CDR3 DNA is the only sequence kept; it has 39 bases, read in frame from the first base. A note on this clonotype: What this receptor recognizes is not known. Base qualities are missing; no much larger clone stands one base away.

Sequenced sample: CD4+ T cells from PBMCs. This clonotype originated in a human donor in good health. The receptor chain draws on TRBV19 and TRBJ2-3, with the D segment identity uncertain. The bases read TGTGCCAGTAGTATCGGCCGCGATGATACGCAGTATTTT. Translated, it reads CASSIGRDDTQYF.